The entry that follows covers one T cell receptor (beta chain) sequence. The data were taken from a study of cytomegalovirus exposure and HLA in healthy donors. Assay: immunoSEQ multiplex PCR; the TCRdb copy retains only in-frame clones and omits some. The data hold around 150,000 clones, with approximately 96% observed a single time. With 5 bases clipped from V and 3 bases from J, the junction kept 4 bases outside the gene matches. From germline, CDR1 is SGHVS and CDR2 FQNEAQ. This CDR3 is built from 14 residues. Sample: PBMCs. The receptor was isolated from a woman aged 18-29 years in good health and CMV-seronegative. The chain carries TRBV7-8 and TRBJ2-5; 9 nucleotides match TRBD1. DNA for the CDR3: TGTGCCAGCAGCGCGTGGACAGGGGAAGAGACCCAGTACTTC. As protein: CASSAWTGEETQYF.